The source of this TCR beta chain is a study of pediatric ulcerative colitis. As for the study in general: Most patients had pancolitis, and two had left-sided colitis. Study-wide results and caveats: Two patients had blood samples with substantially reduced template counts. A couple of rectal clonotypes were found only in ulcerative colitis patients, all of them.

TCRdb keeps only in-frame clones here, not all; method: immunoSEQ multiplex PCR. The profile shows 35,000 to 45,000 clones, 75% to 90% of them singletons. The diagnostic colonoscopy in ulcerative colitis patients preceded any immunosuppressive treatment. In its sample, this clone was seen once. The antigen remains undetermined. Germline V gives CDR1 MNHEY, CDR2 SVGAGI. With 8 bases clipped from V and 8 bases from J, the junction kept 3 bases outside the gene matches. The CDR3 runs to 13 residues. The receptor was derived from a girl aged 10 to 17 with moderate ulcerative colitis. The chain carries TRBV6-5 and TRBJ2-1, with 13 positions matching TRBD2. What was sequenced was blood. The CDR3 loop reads CASGLAGVYEQFF. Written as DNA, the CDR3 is TGTGCCAGCGGACTAGCGGGGGTGTATGAGCAGTTCTTC.